This TCR beta chain was obtained from a study of glioma-infiltrating T cells. There are 15 residues in the CDR3. The V gene end was trimmed by 5 bases and the J gene end by 7 bases; junction bases not matched to a gene: 12. Germline CDR1 and CDR2: LNHDA and SQIVND (reference sequence). Amplification of TCR alpha and beta CDR3 regions from RNA used iRepertoire nested multiplex PCR. TCRdb redid the calling of the multiplex PCR reads with MiXCR, one entry per CDR3 protein. The table lists about 180,000 distinct CDR3 sequences, roughly two fifths of them singletons. Sequenced material: glioma tissue, nonneoplastic brain tissue, or PBMCs (not recorded which). The receptor was derived from a human donor with low-grade glioma or glioblastoma, undergoing nonglioma brain surgery, or in good health (not recorded which). J is TRBJ2-7 and V is TRBV19; 9 bases are a match to TRBD2. DNA of the CDR3: TGTGCCAGTAGTGGGATCGCGGGAGGGCCGGAAGAGCAGTACTTC. This encodes CASSGIAGGPEEQYF.